The 14 T cell receptor beta chains below all came from one sample that was sequenced in a study of shared T cell receptors in the human thymus. Method: immunoSEQ multiplex PCR; TCRdb's copy keeps in-frame clones and lacks some. The table includes 650,000 to 950,000 clones, roughly 88% detected once. These records were also assigned to another study, of human thymus T cells.

Sample: thymocytes. All receptors come from a girl under three years old with a congenital heart defect.

J is TRBJ1-1 and V is TRBV6-6; D possibly corresponds to TRBD1 (5 bases). The CDR3 runs to 12 residues. V was cut by 0 bases and J by 12 bases, with 11 bases left in between. Germline-derived CDR1 and CDR2 are MNHNY and SVGAGI (reference sequence). CDR3 loop: CASSYSGRRTFF. The CDR3 nucleotides read TGTGCCAGCAGTTACTCGGGGCGGCGAACTTTCTTT.

The chain links TRBV5-1 to TRBJ1-2, with 12 bases that match TRBD1. CDR3 length: 16 amino acids. With V trimmed by 4 bases and J by 4 bases, 8 bases remained unmatched. CDR1 is SGHRS, CDR2 YFSETQ, per germline. CDR3 nucleotide sequence: TGCGCCAGCAGCACCGGGACAGGGGGCCGGTCCTATGGCTACACCTTC. Its protein product is CASSTGTGGRSYGYTF.

The chain combines TRBV18 with TRBJ1-1; D may be TRBD1 (5 bases). Germline lookup yields CDR1 KGHSH and CDR2 LQKENI. CDR3 size: 13 residues. V was pared by 3 bases and J by 0 bases, with 5 bases between. The CDR3: CASSPRVNTEAFF. As DNA, the CDR3 is TGTGCCAGCTCACCCAGGGTGAACACTGAAGCTTTCTTT. Filled out from reference TRBV18 and TRBJ1-1, the complete variable domain reads NAGVMQNPRHLVRRRGQEARLRCSPMKGHSHVYWYRQLPEEGLKFMVYLQKENIIDESGMPKERFSAEFPKEGPSILRIQQVVRGDSAAYFCASSPRVNTEAFFGQGTRLTVV.

This chain links TRBV2 with TRBJ2-7; a weak D match, TRBD2 (5 bases). The CDR3 consists of 16 residues. Germline CDR1 SNHLY, CDR2 FYNNEI. The V gene lost 8 bases and the J gene lost 3 bases, with 23 bases spanning the gap. The DNA for the CDR3 is TGTGCCAGCTTTCGTTTCGCTGAAGCGGAGTTCTACGAGCAGTACTTC. It is translated as CASFRFAEAEFYEQYF.

The chain couples TRBV5-4 to TRBJ2-7; TRBD2 matches 12 bases. Unmatched junction bases numbered 14, after V lost 4 bases and J lost 0 bases. This CDR3 has 19 amino acids. Looked up from germline, CDR1 is SGHNT and CDR2 is YYREEE (reference sequence). As DNA, the CDR3 is TGTGCCAGCAGCAGAGGCCTAGCGGGGGGGCCCTTTAGCTCCTACGAGCAGTACTTC. Translated: CASSRGLAGGPFSSYEQYF. The full variable domain, completed using reference TRBV5-4 and TRBJ2-7, is ETGVTQSPTHLIKTRGQQVTLRCSSQSGHNTVSWYQQALGQGPQFIFQYYREEENGRGNFPPRFSGLQFPNYSSELNVNALELDDSALYLCASSRGLAGGPFSSYEQYFGPGTRLTVT.

This clone came up once. The chain combines TRBV5-1 with TRBJ1-4, with no clear D. Germline CDR1 is SGHRS and CDR2 is YFSETQ. V was shortened by 4 bases and J by 8 bases, with 15 bases between the two germline ends. The CDR3 length is 14 residues. The CDR3 reads CASSQEGQSEKLFF. The CDR3, as DNA: TGCGCCAGCAGCCAGGAGGGTCAGTCGGAAAAACTGTTTTTT.

The J gene is TRBJ1-2, the V gene TRBV30, with D tentatively TRBD1 (5 bases). The V gene's germline CDR1 is GTSNPN and CDR2 SVGIG (reference sequence). Trimming removed 5 bases from V and 0 bases from J, with 13 bases in between. The CDR3 has 14 amino acids. In DNA, the CDR3 is TGTGCCTGGTTGCCGGGACTATCTAACTATGGCTACACCTTC. Translated, it gives CAWLPGLSNYGYTF.

The rearrangement joins TRBV6-5 to TRBJ1-2; a possible D gene is TRBD1 (5 bases). V lost 0 bases, J lost 3 bases, and 14 bases lay in between. Germline CDR1 reads MNHEY; CDR2 reads SVGAGI. This CDR3 region has 16 residues. The CDR3 coding sequence is TGTGCCAGCAGTTACTCGCCAAGGGTGACAGACTATGGCTACACCTTC. Its protein product is CASSYSPRVTDYGYTF.

This sequence joins TRBV10-3 and TRBJ1-1, with a possible D match to TRBD1 (5 bases). V was pared by 9 bases and J by 1 base, with 15 bases between. Germline V gives CDR1 ENHRY, CDR2 SYGVKD. This CDR3 has 14 residues. The CDR3 DNA follows: TGTGCCATGGCCGCTGGGGCAACGAACACTGAAGCTTTCTTT. As protein: CAMAAGATNTEAFF.

The chain is built from TRBV28 and TRBJ1-6; tentative D call: TRBD1 (5 bases). V lost 6 bases, J lost 7 bases, and 25 bases lay in between. This CDR3 is built from 18 residues. Germline V gene data show CDR1 as MDHEN and CDR2 as SYDVKM. This chain's CDR3 is CASSPSTAPGHPNSPLHF. The DNA of the CDR3 is TGTGCCAGCAGCCCCTCGACAGCCCCGGGCCACCCGAATTCACCCCTCCACTTT.

This clone was picked up one time. The CDR3 loop is CASSLGDNEQFF. For the CDR3, the DNA is TGCGCCAGCAGCTTGGGAGACAATGAGCAGTTCTTC. The V call is TRBV5-1, the J call TRBJ2-1; D is ambiguous. The germline V gene encodes CDR1 SGHRS and CDR2 YFSETQ. Trimming pared 0 bases from V and 5 bases from J, leaving 3 bases between. This CDR3 comprises 12 residues.

The chain couples TRBV30 to TRBJ1-1; no firm D call. Germline CDR1 GTSNPN, CDR2 SVGIG (reference sequence). V was cut by 0 bases and J by 6 bases, with 8 bases left in between. CDR3 size: 12 residues. Here the CDR3 reads CAWSVSASEAFF. The CDR3 nucleotides are TGTGCCTGGAGTGTATCCGCGTCTGAAGCTTTCTTT.

The V call is TRBV5-5, the J call TRBJ1-2; 7 bases agree with TRBD1. CDR3 length: 13 residues. Losses at the gene ends were 0 bases for V and 7 bases for J; bases not matched to a gene: 3. Germline V lookup: CDR1 SGHKS, CDR2 YYEKEE (reference sequence). CDR3 region: CASSLGDSSGYTF. The CDR3 region has the DNA TGTGCCAGCAGCTTGGGGGACAGCAGTGGCTACACCTTC.

This clone was recorded only once. The chain combines TRBV4-1 with TRBJ1-4; TRBD1 matches 10 bases. The CDR3 runs to 18 residues. V gave up 0 bases and J gave up 8 bases; unmatched junction bases: 12. The germline CDR1 and CDR2 sequences are MGHRA and YSYEKL. The CDR3 protein is CASSQDGTGATKCEKLFF. CDR3 coding DNA: TGCGCCAGCAGCCAAGATGGGACAGGGGCGACAAAGTGCGAAAAACTGTTTTTT.